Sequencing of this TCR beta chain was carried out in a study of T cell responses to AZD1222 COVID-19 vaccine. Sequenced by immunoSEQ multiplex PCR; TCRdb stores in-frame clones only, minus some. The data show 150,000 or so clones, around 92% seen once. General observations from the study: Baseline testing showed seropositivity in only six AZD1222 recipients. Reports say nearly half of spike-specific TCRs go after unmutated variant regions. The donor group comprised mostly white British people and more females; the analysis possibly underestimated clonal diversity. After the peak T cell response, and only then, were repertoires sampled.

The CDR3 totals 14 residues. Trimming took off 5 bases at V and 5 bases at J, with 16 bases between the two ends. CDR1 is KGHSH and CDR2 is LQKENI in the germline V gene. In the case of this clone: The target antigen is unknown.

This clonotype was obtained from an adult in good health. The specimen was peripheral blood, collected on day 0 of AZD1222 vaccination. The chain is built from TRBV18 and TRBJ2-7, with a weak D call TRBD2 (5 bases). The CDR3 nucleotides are TGTGCCAGCTCATGGACCCGAGGGAATGACGAGCAGTACTTC. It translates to CASSWTRGNDEQYF.